Below are 21 T cell receptor beta chains sequenced from a single sample in a study of shared clonotypes between healthy human individuals (TCRdb year 2020). CD8 naive samples consisted of CD45RO-negative cells that were positively selected for CCR7, yielding a CD45RA+CCR7+ population without TemRA cells. Library preparation employed the immunoSEQ multiplex PCR assay. TCRdb retrieved this table from immuneACCESS and kept in-frame rearrangements only. Not all clones are present; in checked studies, unresolved V genes account for under half, and no reason is known for the remainder. The sample records approximately 2,200,000 clones, 93% of which are singletons. 1.5% to 2% of the sample is taken by the ten largest. Material: naive CD8+ T cells from PBMCs. The sample's cell subset or site label, decoded: CD45RA+CCR7+. The receptors here all came from a man younger than 35 in good health. Some clones in this sample may be carry-over from other donors' samples.

The chain employs TRBV7-8 and TRBJ1-2, with D hard to call. The CDR3 sequence is 15 residues long. The V and J ends lost 1 base and 3 bases respectively, with 12 bases between them. Germline loops: CDR1 SGHVS, CDR2 FQNEAQ. The CDR3 protein is CASSLERPTYYGYTF. Written as DNA, the CDR3 is TGTGCCAGCAGCTTAGAGCGCCCAACCTACTATGGCTACACCTTC.

V and J are TRBV7-9 and TRBJ2-7; 15 bases line up with TRBD2. V shed 5 bases, J shed 6 bases, and the junction held 2 bases outside the gene matches. The CDR3 sequence is 14 residues long. Looked up from germline, CDR1 is SEHNR and CDR2 is FQNEAQ (reference sequence). CDR3 residues: CASSMGLAGGEQYF. The CDR3 nucleotides are TGTGCCAGCAGCATGGGACTAGCGGGAGGCGAGCAGTACTTC.

Concerning this clone itself: Other DNA sequences in the same sample also yield this CDR3. This sequence joins TRBV27 and TRBJ2-7, with 7 bases that match TRBD1. Germline loops: CDR1 MNHEY, CDR2 SMNVEV (reference sequence). V dropped 6 bases and J dropped 6; count of bases not matched to a gene: 5. This CDR3 region has 12 residues. The CDR3 sequence: CASSLPGGEQYF. In DNA form, the CDR3 reads TGTGCCAGCAGCCTTCCAGGGGGCGAGCAGTACTTC.

The chain combines TRBV4-3 with TRBJ1-2; D is uncertain. The CDR3 has 14 amino acids. Trimming removed 1 base from V and 3 bases from J, with 9 bases in between. Germline CDR1 is LGHNA and CDR2 is YSLEER. CDR3 region: CASSQAEGDYGYTF. The CDR3 coding sequence is TGCGCCAGCAGCCAAGCGGAGGGTGACTATGGCTACACCTTC.

In DNA, the CDR3 is TGTGCCAGCAGCGTAGCCGGCGTCCAGAACACTGAAGCTTTCTTT. Translated: CASSVAGVQNTEAFF. V is TRBV9 and J is TRBJ1-1; no reliable D call. Trimming took 0 bases from V and 1 from J, leaving 10 bases between them. This CDR3 has 15 amino acids. Germline V gene sequence: CDR1 SGDLS, CDR2 YYNGEE.

V and J are TRBV6-1 and TRBJ2-5; TRBD1 matches at 10 bases. CDR1 is MNHNS, CDR2 SASEGT, per germline. This CDR3 region has 14 residues. Losses at the gene ends were 9 bases for V and 2 bases for J; bases not matched to a gene: 6. The CDR3 bases are TGTGCCAGTCGCGACAGGGGGCTTCAAGAGACCCAGTACTTC. Protein product: CASRDRGLQETQYF.

V and J are TRBV27 and TRBJ2-1, with 10 bases fitting TRBD2. Germline V CDR1 and CDR2: MNHEY, SMNVEV (reference sequence). The length of the CDR3 is 16 residues. J lost 5 bases, V lost 4 bases, and 8 bases had no gene match. The CDR3 here is CASSSHLAGENNEQFF. For the CDR3, the DNA is TGTGCCAGCAGTTCGCACCTAGCGGGAGAAAACAATGAGCAGTTCTTC.

The chain links TRBV11-1 to TRBJ2-1, with no clear D. The germline V gene encodes CDR1 SGHAT and CDR2 FQDESV (reference sequence). The CDR3 contains 11 residues. V dropped 5 bases and J dropped 3 bases, with 2 bases sitting between them. As DNA, the CDR3 is TGTGCCAGCAGCGACTACAATGAGCAGTTCTTC. Residues: CASSDYNEQFF.

This chain links TRBV5-5 with TRBJ1-2; no reliable D call. V was trimmed by 0 bases and J by 0 bases, leaving 12 bases between them. Germline V gene data show CDR1 as SGHKS and CDR2 as YYEKEE (reference sequence). CDR3 length: 16 amino acids. The CDR3 DNA reads TGTGCCAGCAGCTTGGATCCGGACGGCGCTAACTATGGCTACACCTTC. Protein product: CASSLDPDGANYGYTF.

V usage is TRBV10-3 and J usage is TRBJ2-5, with D possibly matching TRBD2 (5 bases). The CDR3 runs 14 residues. The germline V and J ends were trimmed by 1 base and 2 bases, with 8 bases remaining between them. The germline gives CDR1 ENHRY, CDR2 SYGVKD. This chain's CDR3 is CAISEFGGQETQYF. The CDR3 coding sequence is TGTGCCATCAGTGAGTTTGGCGGGCAAGAGACCCAGTACTTC.

CDR3 nucleotide sequence: TGCGCCAGCTCGCTAACACGGCGCGAGCAGTACTTC. Translated, it gives CASSLTRREQYF. The chain recombines TRBV10-2 with TRBJ2-7; D remains unclear. The CDR3 contains 12 residues. Germline CDR1 reads WSHSY; CDR2 reads SAAADI. The V end lost 8 bases, the J end lost 6 bases, and 14 bases lay between the germline ends.

The chain has TRBV12-5 and TRBJ2-2; no definite D call. Germline V gene data show CDR1 as LGHNT and CDR2 as FRNRAP. The CDR3 is made up of 18 amino acids. V was shortened by 0 bases and J by 1 base, with 15 bases between the two germline ends. DNA for the CDR3: TGTGCTAGTGGTTTGGTACTCGGTCAGGTTGGGAACACCGGGGAGCTGTTTTTT. It is translated as CASGLVLGQVGNTGELFF.

The chain is built from TRBV5-4 and TRBJ1-2; 10 nucleotides agree with TRBD1. V shed 5 bases, J shed 6 bases, and the junction held 10 bases outside the gene matches. CDR3 length: 15 amino acids. CDR1 is SGHNT and CDR2 is YYREEE in the germline V gene (reference sequence). CDR3 residues: CASRQEPGTGDGYTF. The CDR3 nucleotides read TGTGCCAGCAGGCAAGAGCCCGGGACAGGGGATGGCTACACCTTC.

This clone has more than one count but fewer than ten. The chain carries TRBV7-9 and TRBJ2-1; no definite D call. Per the germline V gene, CDR1 is SEHNR and CDR2 is FQNEAQ (reference sequence). Trimming removed 6 bases from V and 8 bases from J, with 11 bases in between. The length of the CDR3 is 12 residues. CDR3 DNA: TGTGCCAGCAGGTCCCAAGCCCATGAGCAGTTCTTC. Amino acids: CASRSQAHEQFF.

The rearrangement joins TRBV6-1 to TRBJ2-7, with D hard to call. Germline assignment: CDR1 MNHNS and CDR2 SASEGT. The CDR3 totals 14 residues. V was pared by 10 bases and J by 2 bases, with 18 bases between. The DNA of the CDR3 is TGTGCCACCGTACCGTTGGAGCCTCCCTACGAGCAGTACTTC. This codes for CATVPLEPPYEQYF.

The CDR3, as DNA: TGTGCCAGCTCCATAGGAGCGGGAGGTCCCTACGAGCAGTACTTC. Its protein is CASSIGAGGPYEQYF. The chain has TRBV18 and TRBJ2-7; 9 positions agree with TRBD2. The trim removed 6 bases at V and 2 bases at J, leaving 8 bases unmatched. Germline V gene data show CDR1 as KGHSH and CDR2 as LQKENI. This CDR3 has 15 amino acids.

This clone showed up just once. The gene calls are TRBV27 and TRBJ2-7; D gene ambiguous. Trimming cost V 3 bases and J 1 base, with 10 bases left between them. The CDR3 is 14 amino acids. Germline CDR1 is MNHEY and CDR2 is SMNVEV (reference sequence). CDR3 in amino acids: CASSFSYPSYEQYF. As DNA, the CDR3 is TGTGCCAGCAGTTTTAGCTATCCATCCTACGAGCAGTACTTC.

The chain links TRBV19 to TRBJ2-7; 7 nucleotides match TRBD1. Looked up from germline, CDR1 is LNHDA and CDR2 is SQIVND (reference sequence). The CDR3 length is 13 residues. With V trimmed by 6 bases and J by 2 bases, 4 bases remained unmatched. The DNA for the CDR3 is TGTGCCAGTAGGCCGGGACAGACCTACGAGCAGTACTTC. It codes for CASRPGQTYEQYF.

The J gene is TRBJ2-1, the V gene TRBV5-6; D may match TRBD1 or TRBD2 (5 bases each). Trimming pared 4 bases from V and 4 bases from J, leaving 24 bases between. Germline lookup yields CDR1 SGHDT and CDR2 YYEEEE. The CDR3 has 18 amino acids. In nucleotides, the CDR3 is TGTGCCAGCAGCCTCACCCCGACAGCCCGGAGGTTTTACAATGAGCAGTTCTTC. Translated, it gives CASSLTPTARRFYNEQFF.

As concerns this clone: Distinct nucleotide sequences in the sample also encode this CDR3. V gene TRBV6-5 combines with J gene TRBJ2-3; D not certain. This CDR3 comprises 13 residues. Germline CDR1 reads MNHEY; CDR2 reads SVGAGI. The V and J ends lost 2 bases and 1 base respectively, with 4 bases between them. This CDR3 reads CASSYGGTDTQYF. CDR3 DNA: TGTGCCAGCAGTTACGGTGGCACAGATACGCAGTATTTT.

Comments on this clone: In the same sample, other DNA sequences code for this CDR3. The V call is TRBV9, the J call TRBJ2-7; possibly TRBD1 or TRBD2 for D (5 bases each). Deletions cut 0 bases from V and 2 bases from J, with 12 bases between. The CDR3 is 15 residues long. Per the germline V gene, CDR1 is SGDLS and CDR2 is YYNGEE. Here the CDR3 DNA reads TGTGCCAGCAGCGTAGGTGGGACGGCAGCCTACGAGCAGTACTTC. Amino acid sequence: CASSVGGTAAYEQYF.